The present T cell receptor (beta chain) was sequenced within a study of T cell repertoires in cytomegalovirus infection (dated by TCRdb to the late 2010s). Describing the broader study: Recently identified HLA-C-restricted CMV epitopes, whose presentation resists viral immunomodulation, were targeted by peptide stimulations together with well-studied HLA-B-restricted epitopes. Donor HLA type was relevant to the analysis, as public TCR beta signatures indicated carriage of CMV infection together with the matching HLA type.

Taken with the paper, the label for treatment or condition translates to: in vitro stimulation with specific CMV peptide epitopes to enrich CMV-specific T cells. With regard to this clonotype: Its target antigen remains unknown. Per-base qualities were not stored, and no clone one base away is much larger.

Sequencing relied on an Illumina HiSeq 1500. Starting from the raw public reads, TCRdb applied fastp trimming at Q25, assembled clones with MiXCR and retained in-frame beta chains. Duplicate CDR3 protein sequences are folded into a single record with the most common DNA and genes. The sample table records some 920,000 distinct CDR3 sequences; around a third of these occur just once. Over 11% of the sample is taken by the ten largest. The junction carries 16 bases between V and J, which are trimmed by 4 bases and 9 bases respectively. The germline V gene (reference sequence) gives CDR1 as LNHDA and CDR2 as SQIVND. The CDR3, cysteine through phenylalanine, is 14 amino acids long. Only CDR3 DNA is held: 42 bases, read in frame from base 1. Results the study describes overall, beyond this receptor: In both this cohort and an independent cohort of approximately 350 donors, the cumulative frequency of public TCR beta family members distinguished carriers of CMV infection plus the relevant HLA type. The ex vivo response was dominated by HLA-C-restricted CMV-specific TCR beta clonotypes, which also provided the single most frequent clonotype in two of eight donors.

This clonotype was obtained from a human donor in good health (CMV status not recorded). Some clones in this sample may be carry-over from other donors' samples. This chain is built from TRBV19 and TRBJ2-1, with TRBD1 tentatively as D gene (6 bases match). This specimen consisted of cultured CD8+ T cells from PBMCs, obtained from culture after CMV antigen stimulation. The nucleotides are TGTGCCAGTAGTACCATTACAGGGTTAGGTGAGCAGTTCTTC. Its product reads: CASSTITGLGEQFF.